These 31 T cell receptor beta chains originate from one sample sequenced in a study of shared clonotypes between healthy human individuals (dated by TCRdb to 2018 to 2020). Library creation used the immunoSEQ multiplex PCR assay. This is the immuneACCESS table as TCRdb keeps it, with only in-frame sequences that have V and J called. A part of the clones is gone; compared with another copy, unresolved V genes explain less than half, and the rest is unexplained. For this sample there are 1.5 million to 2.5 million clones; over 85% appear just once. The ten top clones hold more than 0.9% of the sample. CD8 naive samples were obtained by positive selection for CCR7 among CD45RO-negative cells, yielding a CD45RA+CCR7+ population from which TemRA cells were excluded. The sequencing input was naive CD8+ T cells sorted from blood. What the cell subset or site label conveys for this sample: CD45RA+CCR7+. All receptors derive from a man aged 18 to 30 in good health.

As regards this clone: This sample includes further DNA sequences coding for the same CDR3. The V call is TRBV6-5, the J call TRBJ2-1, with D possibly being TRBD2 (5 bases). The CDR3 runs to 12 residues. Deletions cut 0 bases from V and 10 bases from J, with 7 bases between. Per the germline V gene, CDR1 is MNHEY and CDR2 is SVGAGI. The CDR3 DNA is TGTGCCAGCAGTTACTCCCCGGGGGAGCAGTTCTTC. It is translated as CASSYSPGEQFF.

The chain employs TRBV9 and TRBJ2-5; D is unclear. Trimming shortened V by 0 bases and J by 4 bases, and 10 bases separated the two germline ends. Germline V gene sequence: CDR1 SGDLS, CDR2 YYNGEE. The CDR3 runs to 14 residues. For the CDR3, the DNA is TGTGCCAGCAGCGTAGTAGATTCCCCAGAGACCCAGTACTTC. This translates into CASSVVDSPETQYF.

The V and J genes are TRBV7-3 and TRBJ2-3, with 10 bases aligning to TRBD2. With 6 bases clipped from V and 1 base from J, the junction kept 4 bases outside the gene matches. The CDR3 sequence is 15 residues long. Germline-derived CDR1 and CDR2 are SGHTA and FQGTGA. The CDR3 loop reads CASSTGTSGTDTQYF. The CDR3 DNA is TGTGCCAGCAGTACCGGGACTAGCGGCACAGATACGCAGTATTTT.

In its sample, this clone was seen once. CDR3 protein: CASSLSGYNEQFF. DNA for the CDR3: TGTGCCAGCAGCTTAAGCGGCTACAATGAGCAGTTCTTC. The gene calls are TRBV7-8 and TRBJ2-1; D might be TRBD2 (5 bases). Looked up from germline, CDR1 is SGHVS and CDR2 is FQNEAQ. Trimming shortened V by 2 bases and J by 3 bases, and 5 bases separated the two germline ends. The CDR3 is 13 amino acids.

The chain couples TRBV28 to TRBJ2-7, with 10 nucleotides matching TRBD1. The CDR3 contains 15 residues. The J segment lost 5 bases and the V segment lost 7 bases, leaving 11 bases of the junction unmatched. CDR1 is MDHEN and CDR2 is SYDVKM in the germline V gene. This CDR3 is CASTLGQGLLDEQYF. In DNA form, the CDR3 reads TGTGCCAGCACCTTGGGACAGGGGCTTTTGGACGAGCAGTACTTC.

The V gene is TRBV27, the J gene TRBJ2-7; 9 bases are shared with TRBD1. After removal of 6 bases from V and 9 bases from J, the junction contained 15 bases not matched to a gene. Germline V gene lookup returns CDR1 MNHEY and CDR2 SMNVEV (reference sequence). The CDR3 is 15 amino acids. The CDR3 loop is CASRLDRGSIQWQYF. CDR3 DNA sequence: TGTGCCAGCAGGCTTGACAGGGGGTCCATTCAGTGGCAGTACTTC.

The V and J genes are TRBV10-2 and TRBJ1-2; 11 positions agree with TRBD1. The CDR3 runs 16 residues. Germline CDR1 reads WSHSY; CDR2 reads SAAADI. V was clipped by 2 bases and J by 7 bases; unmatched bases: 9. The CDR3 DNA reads TGCGCCAGCAGTGAGCCTCCGGGACAGGGGGGGGGTGGCTACACCTTC. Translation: CASSEPPGQGGGGYTF.

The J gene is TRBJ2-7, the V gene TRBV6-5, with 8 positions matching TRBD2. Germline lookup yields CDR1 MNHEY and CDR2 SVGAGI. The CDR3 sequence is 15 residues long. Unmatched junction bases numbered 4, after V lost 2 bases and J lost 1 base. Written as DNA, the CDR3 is TGTGCCAGCAGTTACCGGGAGGGTTTGTCCTACGAGCAGTACTTC. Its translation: CASSYREGLSYEQYF.

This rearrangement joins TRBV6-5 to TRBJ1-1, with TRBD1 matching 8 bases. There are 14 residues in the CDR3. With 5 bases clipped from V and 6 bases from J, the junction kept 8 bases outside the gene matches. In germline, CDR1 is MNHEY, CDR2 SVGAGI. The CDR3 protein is CASSEWNRGAEAFF. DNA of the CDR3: TGTGCCAGCAGTGAATGGAACAGGGGGGCTGAAGCTTTCTTT.

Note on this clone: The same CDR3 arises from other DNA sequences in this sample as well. CDR3 in DNA: TGTGCCAGCAGCGTAGGCGGACAGGGCTACGAGCAGTACTTC. It specifies CASSVGGQGYEQYF. The chain has TRBV9 and TRBJ2-7, with 8 bases lining up with TRBD1. In germline, CDR1 is SGDLS, CDR2 YYNGEE. The J segment lost 3 bases and the V segment lost 0 bases, leaving 2 bases of the junction unmatched. The CDR3 runs 14 residues. The full variable domain, with the rest looked up from reference TRBV9 and TRBJ2-7, is DSGVTQTPKHLITATGQRVTLRCSPRSGDLSVYWYQQSLDQGLQFLIQYYNGEERAKGNILERFSAQQFPDLHSELNLSSLELGDSALYFCASSVGGQGYEQYFGPGTRLTVT.

CDR3 sequence reads: CASSPRDLFEQYF. CDR3 nucleotide sequence: TGTGCCAGCAGCCCCCGGGACCTTTTCGAGCAGTACTTC. The J gene is TRBJ2-7, the V gene TRBV7-6; perhaps D is TRBD1 or TRBD2 (5 bases each). V lost 5 bases and J lost 6, with 14 bases in between. Germline V gene data show CDR1 as SGHVS and CDR2 as FNYEAQ. This CDR3 comprises 13 residues.

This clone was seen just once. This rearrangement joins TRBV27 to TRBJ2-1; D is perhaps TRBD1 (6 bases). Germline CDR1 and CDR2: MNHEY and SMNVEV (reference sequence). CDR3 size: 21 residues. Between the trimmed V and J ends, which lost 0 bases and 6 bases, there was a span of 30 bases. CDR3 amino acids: CASSLSNRARLAPAGSNEQFF. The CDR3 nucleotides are TGTGCCAGCAGTTTATCGAACAGGGCTCGGCTAGCTCCCGCCGGCAGCAATGAGCAGTTCTTC.

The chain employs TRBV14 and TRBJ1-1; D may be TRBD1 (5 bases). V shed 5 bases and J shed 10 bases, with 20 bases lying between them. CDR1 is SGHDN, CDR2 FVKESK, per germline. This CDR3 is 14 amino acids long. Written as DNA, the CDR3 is TGTGCCAGCAGCACGGGGACGGCCCCTTGGTCAGCTTTCTTT. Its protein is CASSTGTAPWSAFF.

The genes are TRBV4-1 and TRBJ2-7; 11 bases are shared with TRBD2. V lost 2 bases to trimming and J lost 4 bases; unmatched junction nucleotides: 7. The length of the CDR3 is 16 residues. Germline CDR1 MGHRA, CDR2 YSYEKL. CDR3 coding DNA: TGCGCCAGCAGCCAAAGAACTAGCGGGAGCACGTACGAGCAGTACTTC. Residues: CASSQRTSGSTYEQYF.

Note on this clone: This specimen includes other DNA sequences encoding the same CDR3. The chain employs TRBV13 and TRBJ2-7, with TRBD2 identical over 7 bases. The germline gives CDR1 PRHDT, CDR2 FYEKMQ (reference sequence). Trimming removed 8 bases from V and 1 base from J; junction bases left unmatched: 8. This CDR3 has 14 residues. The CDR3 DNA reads TGTGCCAGCTCATTATCCGGGAGGTCCTACGAGCAGTACTTC. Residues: CASSLSGRSYEQYF.

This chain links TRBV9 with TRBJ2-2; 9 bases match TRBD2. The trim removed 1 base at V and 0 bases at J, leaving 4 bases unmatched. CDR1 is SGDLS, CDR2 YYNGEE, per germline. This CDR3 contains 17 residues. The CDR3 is CASSVPSGKANTGELFF. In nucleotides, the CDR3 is TGTGCCAGCAGCGTACCTAGCGGGAAGGCGAACACCGGGGAGCTGTTTTTT.

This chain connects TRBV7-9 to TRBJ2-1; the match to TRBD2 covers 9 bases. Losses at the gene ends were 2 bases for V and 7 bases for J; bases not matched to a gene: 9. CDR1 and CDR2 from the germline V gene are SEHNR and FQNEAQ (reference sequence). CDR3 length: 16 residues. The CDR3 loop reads CASSLSAGGPKNEQFF. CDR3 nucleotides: TGTGCCAGCAGCTTAAGCGCGGGAGGGCCTAAAAATGAGCAGTTCTTC.

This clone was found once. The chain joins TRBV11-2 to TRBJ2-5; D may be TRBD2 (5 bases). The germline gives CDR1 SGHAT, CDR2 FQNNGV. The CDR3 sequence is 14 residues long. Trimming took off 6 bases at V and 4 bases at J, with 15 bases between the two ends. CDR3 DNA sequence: TGTGCCAGCAGTATCATCGGCGGGTTAGAGACCCAGTACTTC. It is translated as CASSIIGGLETQYF.

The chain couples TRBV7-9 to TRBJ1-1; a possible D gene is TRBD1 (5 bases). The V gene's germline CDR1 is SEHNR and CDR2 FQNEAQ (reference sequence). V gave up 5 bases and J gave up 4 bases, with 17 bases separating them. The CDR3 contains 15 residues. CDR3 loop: CASSPRGVSVTEAFF. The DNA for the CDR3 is TGTGCCAGCAGCCCCAGAGGGGTGTCGGTCACTGAAGCTTTCTTT.

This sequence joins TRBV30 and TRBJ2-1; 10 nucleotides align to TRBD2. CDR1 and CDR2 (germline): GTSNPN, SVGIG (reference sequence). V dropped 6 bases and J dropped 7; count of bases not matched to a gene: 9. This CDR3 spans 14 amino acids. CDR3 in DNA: TGTGCCTGCGGCCCAGCGGGAGGGCCAAATGAGCAGTTCTTC. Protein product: CACGPAGGPNEQFF.

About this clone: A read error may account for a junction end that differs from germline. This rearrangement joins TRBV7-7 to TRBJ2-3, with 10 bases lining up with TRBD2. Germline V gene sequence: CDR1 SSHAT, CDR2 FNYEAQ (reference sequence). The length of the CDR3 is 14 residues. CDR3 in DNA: TGTGCTAGCACCCCACTAGCGGGGTCAGATACGCAGTATTTT. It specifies CASTPLAGSDTQYF.

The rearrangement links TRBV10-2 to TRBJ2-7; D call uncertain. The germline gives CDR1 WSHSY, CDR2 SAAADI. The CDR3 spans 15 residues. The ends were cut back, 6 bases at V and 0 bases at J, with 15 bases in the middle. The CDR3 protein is CASSEVGGYSYEQYF. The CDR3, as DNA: TGCGCCAGCAGCGAAGTTGGTGGGTACTCCTACGAGCAGTACTTC.

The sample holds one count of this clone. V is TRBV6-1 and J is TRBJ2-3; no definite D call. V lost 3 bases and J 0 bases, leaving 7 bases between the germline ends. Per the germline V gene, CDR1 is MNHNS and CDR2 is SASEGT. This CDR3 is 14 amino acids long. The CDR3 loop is CASSDWISTDTQYF. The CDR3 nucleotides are TGTGCCAGCAGTGATTGGATTAGCACAGATACGCAGTATTTT.

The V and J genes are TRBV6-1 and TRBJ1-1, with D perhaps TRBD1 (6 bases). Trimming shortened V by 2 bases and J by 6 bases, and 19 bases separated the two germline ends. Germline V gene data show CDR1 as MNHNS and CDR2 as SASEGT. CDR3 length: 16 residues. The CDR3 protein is CASSEIGMGAVPEAFF. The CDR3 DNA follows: TGTGCCAGCAGTGAAATCGGAATGGGGGCGGTCCCTGAAGCTTTCTTT.

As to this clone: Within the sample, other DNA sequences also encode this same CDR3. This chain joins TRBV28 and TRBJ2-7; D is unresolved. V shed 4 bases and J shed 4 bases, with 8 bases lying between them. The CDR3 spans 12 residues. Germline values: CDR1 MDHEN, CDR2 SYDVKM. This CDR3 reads CASSWTDYEQYF. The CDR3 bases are TGTGCCAGCAGTTGGACGGATTACGAGCAGTACTTC.

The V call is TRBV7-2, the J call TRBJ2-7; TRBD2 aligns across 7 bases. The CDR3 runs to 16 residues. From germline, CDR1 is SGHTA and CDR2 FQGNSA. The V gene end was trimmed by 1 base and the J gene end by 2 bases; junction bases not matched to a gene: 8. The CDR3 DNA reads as TGTGCCAGCAGCTTAGTGGGGGGGGAGATTGCCTACGAGCAGTACTTC. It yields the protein CASSLVGGEIAYEQYF.

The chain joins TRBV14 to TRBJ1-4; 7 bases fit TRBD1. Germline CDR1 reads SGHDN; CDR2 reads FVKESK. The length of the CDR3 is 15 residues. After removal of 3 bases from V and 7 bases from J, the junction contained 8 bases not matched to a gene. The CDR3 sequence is CASSHPGGAFEKLFF. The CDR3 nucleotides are TGTGCCAGCAGCCACCCAGGGGGGGCTTTTGAAAAACTGTTTTTT.

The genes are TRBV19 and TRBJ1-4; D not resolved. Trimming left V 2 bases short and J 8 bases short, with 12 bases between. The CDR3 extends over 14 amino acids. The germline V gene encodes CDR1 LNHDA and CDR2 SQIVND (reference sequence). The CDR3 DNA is TGTGCCAGTAGTATACGGACGGGGAAAGAAAAACTGTTTTTT. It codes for CASSIRTGKEKLFF.

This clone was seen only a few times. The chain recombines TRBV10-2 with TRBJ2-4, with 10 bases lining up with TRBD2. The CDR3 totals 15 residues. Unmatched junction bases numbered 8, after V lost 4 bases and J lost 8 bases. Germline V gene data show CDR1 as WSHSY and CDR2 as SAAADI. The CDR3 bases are TGCGCCAGCAGTGTACTAGCGGGGTCAATGGACATTCAGTACTTC. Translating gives CASSVLAGSMDIQYF.

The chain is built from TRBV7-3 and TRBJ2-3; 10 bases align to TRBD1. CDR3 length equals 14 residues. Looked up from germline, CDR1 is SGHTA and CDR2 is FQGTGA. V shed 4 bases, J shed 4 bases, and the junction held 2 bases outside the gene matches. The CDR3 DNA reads TGTGCCAGCAGCTCCGGACAGGGGGCAGATACGCAGTATTTT. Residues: CASSSGQGADTQYF.

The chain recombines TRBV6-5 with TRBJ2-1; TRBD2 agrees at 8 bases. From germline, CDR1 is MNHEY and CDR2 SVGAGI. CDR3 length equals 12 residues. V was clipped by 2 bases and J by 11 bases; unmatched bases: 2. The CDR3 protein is CASSYTSGQQFF. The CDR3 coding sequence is TGTGCCAGCAGTTACACTAGCGGCCAGCAGTTCTTC.